The 12 T cell receptor beta chains below were found in one sample sequenced in a study of siplizumab effects on memory and regulatory T cells. TCRdb's table, derived via immunoSEQ multiplex PCR, lists solely in-frame clones and lacks some. The table has around 87,000 clones, 90% seen once. Specimen: CD4+ T cells sorted from blood. The receptors come from a human donor in good health.

Of note for this clone: Sequence at one end of the junction differs from germline and may be a read error. The chain is built from TRBV5-1 and TRBJ1-3; 8 bases line up with TRBD1. This CDR3 is 14 amino acids long. CDR1 and CDR2 (germline): SGHRS, YFSETQ. The CDR3 DNA reads as TGCGCCAGCAGCTTGCAGGGGGCTGGGAACACCATATATTTT. This sequence encodes CASSLQGAGNTIYF.

This chain links TRBV29-1 with TRBJ2-7; TRBD2 might be the D (6 bases). Germline loops: CDR1 SQVTM, CDR2 ANQGSEA. This CDR3 has 12 residues. Trimming shortened V by 1 base and J by 4 bases, and 8 bases separated the two germline ends. For the CDR3, the DNA is TGCAGCGTTGAAGGACTAGGGTACGAGCAGTACTTC. Translating it yields CSVEGLGYEQYF.

CDR3 nucleotide sequence: TGTGCCAGCAGCCCAGACGGGAGGGAGACCCAGTACTTC. Its translation: CASSPDGRETQYF. The chain links TRBV5-8 to TRBJ2-5, with 7 bases lining up with TRBD2. This CDR3 contains 13 residues. The junction had 5 bases not matched to a gene; V was cut back by 4 bases and J by 5 bases. Looked up from germline, CDR1 is SGHTS and CDR2 is YDEGEE.

This sequence joins TRBV11-2 and TRBJ1-3, with D possibly being TRBD1 (6 bases). The V and J ends lost 2 bases and 2 bases respectively, with 19 bases between them. Looked up from germline, CDR1 is SGHAT and CDR2 is FQNNGV. This CDR3 has 18 amino acids. CDR3 region: CASSLIRSYGGPGNTIYF. The CDR3 coding sequence is TGTGCCAGCAGCTTAATCAGATCCTACGGGGGCCCTGGAAACACCATATATTTT.

J is TRBJ2-1 and V is TRBV18; 11 bases are shared with TRBD2. CDR3 length: 16 amino acids. The junction had 7 bases not matched to a gene; V was cut back by 3 bases and J by 6 bases. Germline CDR1 is KGHSH and CDR2 is LQKENI. CDR3 region: CASSPSGLAATNEQFF. The DNA for the CDR3 is TGTGCCAGCTCACCCTCGGGACTAGCGGCCACCAATGAGCAGTTCTTC.

The V call is TRBV7-2, the J call TRBJ2-7; D is ambiguous. V was pared by 0 bases and J by 6 bases, with 6 bases between. Germline loops: CDR1 SGHTA, CDR2 FQGNSA. The CDR3 length is 12 residues. CDR3 region: CASSLAVGEQYF. The CDR3 DNA sequence: TGTGCCAGCAGCTTAGCCGTGGGCGAGCAGTACTTC.

The CDR3 here is CASGSLLGGLAGEATGELFF. For the CDR3, the DNA is TGTGCTAGTGGTTCCTTATTAGGGGGACTAGCGGGAGAAGCCACCGGGGAGCTGTTTTTT. The chain has TRBV12-5 and TRBJ2-2; the match to TRBD2 covers 14 bases. The CDR3 contains 20 residues. Germline loops: CDR1 LGHNT, CDR2 FRNRAP. V lost 4 bases, J lost 4 bases, and 14 bases stayed unmatched.

This clone was counted a single time. The rearrangement uses TRBV18 and TRBJ2-2, with 8 bases matching TRBD2. This CDR3 contains 15 residues. The trim removed 4 bases at V and 7 bases at J, leaving 8 bases unmatched. Germline V CDR1 and CDR2: KGHSH, LQKENI. The CDR3 is CASSLSGNFVGELFF. The CDR3 bases are TGTGCCAGCTCACTTAGCGGGAATTTCGTCGGGGAGCTGTTTTTT.

CDR3 residues: CASSLIPGDQPQHF. The CDR3 DNA follows: TGCGCCAGCAGCTTGATCCCAGGGGACCAGCCCCAGCATTTT. J is TRBJ1-5 and V is TRBV5-1; tentatively, D is TRBD1 (6 bases). Trimming removed 1 base at V and 7 bases at J, with 12 bases between. Germline CDR1 SGHRS, CDR2 YFSETQ. This CDR3 is built from 14 residues.

The chain has TRBV10-3 and TRBJ2-7; 7 nucleotides match TRBD1. This CDR3 region has 15 residues. Germline CDR1 ENHRY, CDR2 SYGVKD. V was clipped by 5 bases and J by 4 bases; unmatched bases: 11. DNA for the CDR3: TGTGCCATCAGTAACTTATGGGACAGAAATTACGAGCAGTACTTC. It specifies CAISNLWDRNYEQYF.

This clone was seen only once. CDR3 DNA sequence: TGCGCCAGCAGCCTCACACCAGGGGGCGGCGAGACCCAGTACTTC. This sequence encodes CASSLTPGGGETQYF. The V and J genes are TRBV4-1 and TRBJ2-5, with 8 positions matching TRBD1. V was pared by 4 bases and J by 5 bases, with 9 bases of the junction left unmatched. The CDR3 contains 15 residues. CDR1 and CDR2 (germline): MGHRA, YSYEKL.

This clone was observed a handful of times. This chain connects TRBV2 to TRBJ2-7; 12 bases are shared with TRBD1. Germline V CDR1 and CDR2: SNHLY, FYNNEI. The CDR3 runs 19 residues. The junction had 16 bases not matched to a gene; V was cut back by 3 bases and J by 4 bases. For the CDR3, the DNA is TGTGCCAGCAGTGATCTGATTTTTGCCGGGACAGGGGGCAAGTACGAGCAGTACTTC. This gives the protein CASSDLIFAGTGGKYEQYF.